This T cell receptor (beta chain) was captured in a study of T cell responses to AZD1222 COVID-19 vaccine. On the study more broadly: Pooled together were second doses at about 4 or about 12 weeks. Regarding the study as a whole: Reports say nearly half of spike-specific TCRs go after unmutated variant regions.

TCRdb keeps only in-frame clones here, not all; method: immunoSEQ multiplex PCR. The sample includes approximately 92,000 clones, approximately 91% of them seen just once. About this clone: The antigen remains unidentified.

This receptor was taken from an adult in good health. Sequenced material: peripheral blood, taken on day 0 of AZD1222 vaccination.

The CDR3 DNA reads as TGTGCCAGCAGTTTGGGAGGGCCCGTTCTAGCCAAAAACATTCAGTACTTC. Its translation: CASSLGGPVLAKNIQYF. The gene calls are TRBV28 and TRBJ2-4, with 7 bases fitting TRBD2. V gave up 3 bases and J gave up 0 bases; unmatched junction bases: 8. This CDR3 contains 17 residues. CDR1 and CDR2 (germline): MDHEN, SYDVKM.